The source of this T cell receptor (beta chain) is a study of tumor and adjacent non-tumor tissue in lung cancer. Looking at the study overall: The cohort had 12 adenocarcinoma, a couple of squamous cell and 1 small cell patients.

Whole-study findings and limits: Significantly higher TCR diversity was found in tumor than normal lung.

A modified ARM-PCR protocol with three rounds of nested PCR amplified TCRbeta. MiXCR was run by TCRdb on the multiplex PCR reads, yielding one entry per CDR3 protein. The sample contains about 110,000 distinct CDR3 sequences, 62% of which appear only once. The template was RNA from unsorted bulk tissue. Distant lung tissue was collected more than 3 cm away from the tumor edge. Only a few counts were recorded for this clonotype. The antigen is unknown. One base away lies a much larger clone, so this may be a sequencing read error. The CDR3 loop spans 16 amino acids. Germline assignment: CDR1 MNHNS and CDR2 SASEGT.

The specimen was distant non-tumor lung tissue. The source is a man aged 55 to 70 with non-small cell lung cancer. This chain links TRBV6-1 with TRBJ2-1, with TRBD2 matching over 13 bases. Written as DNA, the CDR3 is TGTGCCGGCAGCCTGGTACTAGCGGGAGGGTACAATGAGCAGTTCTTC. Translation gives CAGSLVLAGGYNEQFF.